These 5 T cell receptor beta chains were sequenced from one sample in a study of human T cells and chemical hapten exposure. In TCRdb, the RACE reads were re-called with MiXCR into one record per CDR3 protein. The data show about 170,000 distinct CDR3 sequences, 25% to 30% seen once. Time point indicated: patch test 3, about 24 weeks after DPC sensitization. Sample treatment: therapeutic diphenylcyclopropenone sensitization with weekly scalp DPC. The material sequenced was whole blood, taken in connection with sensitization to the hapten diphenylcyclopropenone (DPC). The source is a woman younger than 30 with alopecia areata. Some clones in this sample may be carry-over from other donors' samples.

J is TRBJ1-4 and V is TRBV6-1; no firm D call. V lost 3 bases, J lost 13 bases, and 3 bases lay in between. Germline loops: CDR1 MNHNS, CDR2 SASEGT. The length of the CDR3 is 9 residues. Written as DNA, the CDR3 is TGTGCCAGCAGTGAGGGACTGTTTTTT. Protein sequence: CASSEGLFF.

There are a few counts of this clonotype. The rearrangement uses TRBV29-1 and TRBJ1-1; possibly TRBD1 for D (5 bases). The V end was cut by 4 bases, the J end by 0 bases, with 12 bases between. Germline-derived CDR1 and CDR2 are SQVTM and ANQGSEA. The CDR3 sequence is 14 residues long. The CDR3 sequence is CSVAGQIMNTEAFF. The CDR3 DNA reads TGCAGCGTTGCGGGGCAGATTATGAACACTGAAGCTTTCTTT.

This clonotype was seen a handful of times. The rearrangement links TRBV9 to TRBJ2-1; the match to TRBD2 covers 8 bases. Unmatched junction bases numbered 11, after V lost 0 bases and J lost 0 bases. Looked up from germline, CDR1 is SGDLS and CDR2 is YYNGEE. The CDR3 sequence is 19 residues long. As DNA, the CDR3 is TGTGCCAGCAGCGTAGCACCCAGCGGGGGCCTTAGCTCCTACAATGAGCAGTTCTTC. This codes for CASSVAPSGGLSSYNEQFF.

This clonotype was counted at least ten times. CDR3 DNA: TGCGCCAGCAGATCTCAGGGCAGGCTTGGCAATGAGCAGTTCTTC. Protein: CASRSQGRLGNEQFF. V is TRBV4-1 and J is TRBJ2-1, with D maybe TRBD1 (5 bases). Germline V gene lookup returns CDR1 MGHRA and CDR2 YSYEKL. This CDR3 spans 15 amino acids. V lost 6 bases and J 6 bases, leaving 18 bases between the germline ends.

J is TRBJ2-5 and V is TRBV4-3; 7 bases are a match to TRBD2. V lost 1 base and J lost 0; bases outside the gene matches: 8. Germline CDR1 and CDR2: LGHNA and YSLEER. This CDR3 is built from 17 residues. This chain's CDR3 is CASSQVVTSRNQETQYF. The CDR3 DNA is TGCGCCAGCAGCCAAGTTGTGACTAGCAGAAACCAAGAGACCCAGTACTTC.